The 32 T cell receptor beta chains reported below all come from one sample, sequenced in a study of CD8 T cells in Susac syndrome. cDNA came from roughly 0.53 to 1 ug RNA primed by random hexamers. TCRdb called the immunoSEQ multiplex PCR reads again in MiXCR, with one record for every CDR3 protein. The sample contains roughly 200,000 distinct CDR3 sequences, 90% to 95% of which appear only once. Sequenced input: CD4+ T cells from PBMCs. These receptors were collected from a human donor with Susac syndrome.

The chain couples TRBV20-1 to TRBJ2-7, with 7 bases identical to TRBD1. CDR3 length equals 14 residues. Germline CDR1 reads DFQATT; CDR2 reads SNEGSKA (reference sequence). The ends lost 2 bases at V and 3 bases at J; junction bases unmatched: 7. The CDR3 sequence: CSARKTTGHYEQYF. Here the CDR3 DNA reads TGCAGTGCTAGAAAAACGACAGGGCACTACGAGCAGTACTTC.

The rearrangement joins TRBV27 to TRBJ2-5; TRBD1 matches at 8 bases. Germline CDR1 and CDR2: MNHEY and SMNVEV (reference sequence). The CDR3 is 15 amino acids. V dropped 2 bases and J dropped 1; count of bases not matched to a gene: 3. CDR3 amino acids: CASSLGQGIQETQYF. CDR3 nucleotide sequence: TGTGCCAGCAGTTTAGGACAGGGTATCCAAGAGACCCAGTACTTC.

The CDR3 DNA sequence: TGCAGTGCTAGAGCCTTACAGGGAAGCAATCAGCCCCAGCATTTT. Amino acids: CSARALQGSNQPQHF. V is TRBV20-1 and J is TRBJ1-5, with a tentative D call TRBD1 (6 bases). V lost 1 base to trimming and J lost 1 base, with 11 bases between them. The CDR3 is 15 amino acids. The germline V gene has CDR1 DFQATT and CDR2 SNEGSKA (reference sequence).

The chain has TRBV5-4 and TRBJ2-7, with 12 bases identical to TRBD2. Germline loops: CDR1 SGHNT, CDR2 YYREEE (reference sequence). There are 17 residues in the CDR3. V shed 1 base and J 6 bases; nucleotides not matched to a gene: 11. CDR3 amino acids: CASSLSASGGVYGEQYF. The CDR3 region has the DNA TGTGCCAGCAGCTTGAGTGCTAGCGGGGGGGTGTACGGCGAGCAGTACTTC.

V gene TRBV19 combines with J gene TRBJ1-5; 8 bases align to TRBD1. J lost 4 bases, V lost 7 bases, and 9 bases had no gene match. Germline V gives CDR1 LNHDA, CDR2 SQIVND (reference sequence). The CDR3 covers 15 residues. Here the CDR3 reads CASTRQGNGNQPQHF. The CDR3 DNA reads TGTGCCAGTACCAGACAGGGGAATGGGAATCAGCCCCAGCATTTT. Supplemented by reference TRBV19 and TRBJ1-5, the full variable domain reads DGGITQSPKYLFRKEGQNVTLSCEQNLNHDAMYWYRQDPGQGLRLIYYSQIVNDFQKGDIAEGYSVSREKKESFPLTVTSAQKNPTAFYLCASTRQGNGNQPQHFGDGTRLSIL.

The CDR3 protein is CASSLERVGKREQFF. In nucleotides, the CDR3 is TGTGCCAGCAGCTTAGAGAGGGTCGGAAAGCGTGAGCAGTTCTTC. The rearrangement uses TRBV11-2 and TRBJ2-1, with a tentative D call TRBD2 (5 bases). The germline V gene encodes CDR1 SGHAT and CDR2 FQNNGV. Trimming took off 0 bases at V and 9 bases at J, with 15 bases between the two ends. The CDR3 is 15 amino acids.

The chain employs TRBV20-1 and TRBJ2-7, with D tentatively TRBD1 (5 bases). With 6 bases removed from V and 0 bases from J, the gap between germline ends came to 15 bases. CDR1 and CDR2 (germline): DFQATT, SNEGSKA (reference sequence). This CDR3 is built from 14 residues. The CDR3 sequence: CSALTVVSSYEQYF. CDR3 nucleotide sequence: TGCAGTGCACTGACAGTTGTTAGCTCCTACGAGCAGTACTTC.

The CDR3 region is CASSLNIGAPNEQFF. Here the CDR3 DNA reads TGCGCCAGCAGCTTAAACATTGGGGCCCCCAATGAGCAGTTCTTC. The chain couples TRBV5-1 to TRBJ2-1, with D perhaps TRBD1 (5 bases). The CDR3 is made up of 15 amino acids. Trimming took 2 bases from V and 6 from J, leaving 15 bases between them. Germline-derived CDR1 and CDR2 are SGHRS and YFSETQ.

The chain combines TRBV6-2 or TRBV6-3 with TRBJ1-1; TRBD1 agrees at 7 bases. J lost 5 bases, V lost 6 bases, and 3 bases had no gene match. Germline V gives CDR1 MNHEY, CDR2 SVGEGT. The CDR3 spans 12 residues. The CDR3 nucleotides are TGTGCCAGCAGGGAGACAGGGACTGAAGCTTTCTTT. Its protein product is CASRETGTEAFF.

The chain is built from TRBV7-3 and TRBJ1-6; D possibly corresponds to TRBD1 (5 bases). V gave up 1 base and J gave up 7 bases, with 17 bases separating them. Germline values: CDR1 SGHTA, CDR2 FQGTGA. The CDR3 is 17 residues long. CDR3 loop: CASSLKMGMTDNSPLHF. The CDR3 DNA reads TGTGCCAGCAGCTTAAAGATGGGGATGACAGACAATTCACCCCTCCACTTT.

This chain connects TRBV3-1 to TRBJ2-4; D unclear. The CDR3 totals 14 residues. Germline lookup yields CDR1 LGHDT and CDR2 YNNKEL (reference sequence). Deletions cut 3 bases from V and 0 bases from J, with 6 bases between. The CDR3 nucleotides are TGTGCCAGCAGCCATGGGGTAGCCAAAAACATTCAGTACTTC. This gives the protein CASSHGVAKNIQYF.

This rearrangement joins TRBV18 to TRBJ2-1; no definite D call. The ends were cut back, 2 bases at V and 0 bases at J, with 8 bases in the middle. Per the germline V gene, CDR1 is KGHSH and CDR2 is LQKENI. The CDR3 contains 15 residues. The CDR3 loop is CASSPDISSYNEQFF. CDR3 nucleotide sequence: TGTGCCAGCTCACCAGATATCAGCTCCTACAATGAGCAGTTCTTC.

The rearrangement uses TRBV13 and TRBJ1-5; no clear D gene. In germline, CDR1 is PRHDT, CDR2 FYEKMQ (reference sequence). Trimming cost V 5 bases and J 9 bases, with 11 bases left between them. The CDR3 has 12 amino acids. CDR3 in amino acids: CASSVKLGPQHF. The CDR3 region has the DNA TGTGCCAGCAGCGTAAAGTTGGGGCCCCAGCATTTT. The entire variable domain, with the rest obtained from reference TRBV13 and TRBJ1-5, is as follows: AAGVIQSPRHLIKEKRETATLKCYPIPRHDTVYWYQQGPGQDPQFLISFYEKMQSDKGSIPDRFSAQQFSDYHSELNMSSLELGDSALYFCASSVKLGPQHFGDGTRLSIL.

This chain links TRBV20-1 with TRBJ1-4; D ambiguous. The CDR3 runs 15 residues. Germline V CDR1 and CDR2: DFQATT, SNEGSKA (reference sequence). The ends were cut back, 0 bases at V and 3 bases at J, with 11 bases in the middle. Here the CDR3 reads CSARDPRGSNEKLFF. The CDR3 region has the DNA TGCAGTGCTAGAGATCCCAGAGGGTCTAATGAAAAACTGTTTTTT.

This chain uses TRBV14 with TRBJ1-1; 10 bases are a match to TRBD1. V dropped 8 bases and J dropped 0; count of bases not matched to a gene: 6. The germline gives CDR1 SGHDN, CDR2 FVKESK. The CDR3 runs 15 residues. The CDR3 loop reads CASARTGGMNTEAFF. The DNA of the CDR3 is TGTGCCAGCGCAAGGACAGGGGGGATGAACACTGAAGCTTTCTTT.

V is TRBV19 and J is TRBJ2-3, with a possible D match to TRBD2 (6 bases). Germline V gene sequence: CDR1 LNHDA, CDR2 SQIVND (reference sequence). The CDR3 is 15 amino acids. The ends were cut back, 8 bases at V and 1 base at J, with 16 bases in the middle. The CDR3 is CASSPRGNGTDTQYF. The CDR3 bases are TGTGCCAGTTCCCCCCGGGGGAATGGCACAGATACGCAGTATTTT.

This chain joins TRBV7-3 and TRBJ2-3, with a tentative D call TRBD2 (5 bases). The V and J ends lost 4 bases and 8 bases respectively, with 13 bases between them. The germline CDR1 and CDR2 sequences are SGHTA and FQGTGA. CDR3 length: 13 amino acids. The CDR3: CASSSPPSLTQYF. The CDR3 nucleotides are TGTGCCAGCAGCTCCCCGCCTAGCCTTACGCAGTATTTT.

The chain recombines TRBV2 with TRBJ2-4, with 7 positions matching TRBD1. V was pared by 10 bases and J by 7 bases, with 22 bases of the junction left unmatched. The CDR3 consists of 17 residues. Germline-derived CDR1 and CDR2 are SNHLY and FYNNEI. The CDR3 spells CATVRRTGSTVGNIQYF. CDR3 coding DNA: TGTGCCACCGTGAGAAGGACAGGTTCTACGGTAGGGAACATTCAGTACTTC.

The chain links TRBV3-1 to TRBJ1-5, with D maybe TRBD1 (5 bases). With 0 bases removed from V and 2 bases from J, the gap between germline ends came to 11 bases. The CDR3 is 16 residues long. CDR1 is LGHDT, CDR2 YNNKEL, per germline (reference sequence). The CDR3 DNA follows: TGTGCCAGCAGCCAAGACGCCGAGGGACGCAATCAGCCCCAGCATTTT. Translation: CASSQDAEGRNQPQHF. The full variable domain, in which reference TRBV3-1 and TRBJ1-5 provide the parts outside the CDR3, is DTAVSQTPKYLVTQMGNDKSIKCEQNLGHDTMYWYKQDSKKFLKIMFSYNNKELIINETVPNRFSPKSPDKAHLNLHINSLELGDSAVYFCASSQDAEGRNQPQHFGDGTRLSIL.

J is TRBJ2-7 and V is TRBV6-5; TRBD2 aligns across 8 bases. From germline, CDR1 is MNHEY and CDR2 SVGAGI. The CDR3 runs to 15 residues. V was pared by 0 bases and J by 3 bases, with 4 bases of the junction left unmatched. CDR3 sequence: CASSYSGGGHYEQYF. For the CDR3, the DNA is TGTGCCAGCAGTTACTCCGGGGGGGGCCACTACGAGCAGTACTTC.

The genes are TRBV6-2 or TRBV6-3 and TRBJ2-3, with D possibly TRBD1 on 5 matching bases. The V and J ends lost 2 bases and 10 bases respectively, with 10 bases between them. The germline gives CDR1 MNHEY, CDR2 SVGEGT. The CDR3 is 12 residues long. CDR3 loop: CASSYGQQAQYF. DNA of the CDR3: TGTGCCAGCAGTTACGGGCAACAGGCGCAGTATTTT.

The gene calls are TRBV14 and TRBJ2-2, with D perhaps matching TRBD2 (6 bases). The V and J ends lost 4 bases and 1 base respectively, with 10 bases between them. CDR3 length: 15 amino acids. CDR1 SGHDN and CDR2 FVKESK come from the germline V gene. CDR3 sequence: CASSREVGNTGELFF. The CDR3, as DNA: TGTGCCAGCAGCCGGGAGGTGGGGAACACCGGGGAGCTGTTTTTT.

This rearrangement joins TRBV23-1 to TRBJ1-2, with D unclear. TRBV23-1 is known as an ORF, though its function is uncertain. This CDR3 has 16 amino acids. V lost 4 bases, J lost 4 bases, and 19 bases lay in between. The CDR3 loop reads CASSLLRANESYGYTF. In DNA form, the CDR3 reads TGCGCCAGCAGTCTCCTCCGGGCCAATGAGTCCTATGGCTACACCTTC.

The chain is built from TRBV14 and TRBJ2-2; D is perhaps TRBD1 (6 bases). The CDR3 is made up of 15 amino acids. Trimming pared 6 bases from V and 1 base from J, leaving 12 bases between. Germline CDR1 and CDR2: SGHDN and FVKESK. The CDR3 bases are TGTGCCAGCAGTCCCCACAGGGTGAACACCGGGGAGCTGTTTTTT. Its protein is CASSPHRVNTGELFF.

The rearrangement links TRBV27 to TRBJ1-2, with TRBD1 matching 7 bases. The CDR3 is 17 residues long. Germline assignment: CDR1 MNHEY and CDR2 SMNVEV (reference sequence). V trimming: 4 bases; J trimming: 7 bases; junction bases outside the gene matches: 18. CDR3 coding DNA: TGTGCCAGCAGTTCATTCCCAGGGGGTCCCGGATTAGGTGGCTACACCTTC. It codes for CASSSFPGGPGLGGYTF.

The CDR3 DNA reads TGTGCCAGCAGCTTATTTCAGGAAAACACCATATATTTT. Translating gives CASSLFQENTIYF. The rearrangement links TRBV11-2 to TRBJ1-3; D is unresolved. Trimming took 2 bases from V and 6 from J, leaving 8 bases between them. The CDR3 covers 13 residues. CDR1 is SGHAT and CDR2 is FQNNGV in the germline V gene.

The V call is TRBV19, the J call TRBJ2-2; D ambiguous. The V gene lost 7 bases and the J gene lost 4 bases, with 10 bases spanning the gap. CDR1 LNHDA and CDR2 SQIVND come from the germline V gene (reference sequence). CDR3 length: 13 amino acids. This chain's CDR3 is CASNGDGTGELFF. CDR3 DNA sequence: TGTGCCAGTAATGGAGATGGCACCGGGGAGCTGTTTTTT.

The rearrangement joins TRBV7-2 to TRBJ2-7; 10 positions agree with TRBD2. The CDR3 has 14 residues. The V segment lost 3 bases and the J segment 3 bases; nucleotides outside the gene matches: 2. The germline V gene encodes CDR1 SGHTA and CDR2 FQGNSA. The CDR3 DNA is TGTGCCAGCAGCTTCGGACTAGCGGTCTACGAGCAGTACTTC. This encodes CASSFGLAVYEQYF.

This chain uses TRBV7-2 with TRBJ2-7, with TRBD1 matching over 10 bases. CDR1 SGHTA and CDR2 FQGNSA come from the germline V gene. Losses at the gene ends were 5 bases for V and 6 bases for J; bases not matched to a gene: 7. The CDR3 sequence is 14 residues long. CDR3 amino acids: CASSRGTGAGEQYF. Here the CDR3 DNA reads TGTGCCAGCAGCCGCGGGACAGGGGCTGGCGAGCAGTACTTC.

V gene TRBV2 combines with J gene TRBJ2-6; D is perhaps TRBD1 (6 bases). The CDR3 spans 16 residues. V gave up 2 bases and J gave up 1 base, with 9 bases separating them. Germline V gene data show CDR1 as SNHLY and CDR2 as FYNNEI. CDR3 region: CASSETGPSGANVLTF. As DNA, the CDR3 is TGTGCCAGCAGTGAAACAGGGCCATCTGGGGCCAACGTCCTGACTTTC.

The chain joins TRBV5-1 to TRBJ2-7; 14 bases fit TRBD2. The length of the CDR3 is 16 residues. J gave up 6 bases and V 4 bases, and 9 bases lay outside the gene matches. The V gene's germline CDR1 is SGHRS and CDR2 YFSETQ. The CDR3 sequence: CASSPGTSGGRREQYF. The CDR3 DNA follows: TGCGCCAGCAGCCCCGGGACTAGCGGGGGAAGGCGCGAGCAGTACTTC.

The J gene is TRBJ2-1, the V gene TRBV7-9; D uncertain. The CDR3 is 11 residues long. The V gene's germline CDR1 is SEHNR and CDR2 FQNEAQ (reference sequence). The germline V and J ends were trimmed by 3 bases and 13 bases, with 10 bases remaining between them. DNA of the CDR3: TGTGCCAGCAGCTTTTCTGCGTTCCAGTTCTTC. Its translation is CASSFSAFQFF. Together with reference TRBV7-9 and TRBJ2-1, the CDR3 gives the full variable domain: DTGVSQNPRHKITKRGQNVTFRCDPISEHNRLYWYRQTLGQGPEFLTYFQNEAQLEKSRLLSDRFSAERPKGSFSTLEIQRTEQGDSAMYLCASSFSAFQFFGPGTRLTVL.